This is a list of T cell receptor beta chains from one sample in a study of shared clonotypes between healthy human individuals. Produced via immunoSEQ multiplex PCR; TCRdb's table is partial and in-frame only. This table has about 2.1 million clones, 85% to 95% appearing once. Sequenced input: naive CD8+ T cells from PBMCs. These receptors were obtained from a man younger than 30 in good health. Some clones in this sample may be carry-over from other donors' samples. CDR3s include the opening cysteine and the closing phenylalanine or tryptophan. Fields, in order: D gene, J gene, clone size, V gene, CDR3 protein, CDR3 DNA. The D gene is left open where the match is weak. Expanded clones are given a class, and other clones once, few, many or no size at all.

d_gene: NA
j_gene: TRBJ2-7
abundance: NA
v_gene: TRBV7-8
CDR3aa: CASSGGPNYEQYF
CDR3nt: TGTGCCAGCAGCGGGGGACCAAATTACGAGCAGTACTTC

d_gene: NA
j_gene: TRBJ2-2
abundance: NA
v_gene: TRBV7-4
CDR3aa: CASSLFTDRGATNTGELFF
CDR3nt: TGTGCCAGCAGCTTATTCACTGATCGGGGGGCGACCAACACCGGGGAGCTGTTTTTT

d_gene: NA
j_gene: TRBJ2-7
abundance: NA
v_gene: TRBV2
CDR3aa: CASAQGLEYEQYF
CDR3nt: TGTGCCAGCGCACAGGGCCTGGAGTACGAGCAGTACTTC

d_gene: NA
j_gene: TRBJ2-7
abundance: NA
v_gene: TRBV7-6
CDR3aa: CASSLTPNEQYF
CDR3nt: TGTGCCAGCAGCTTAACCCCCAACGAGCAGTACTTC

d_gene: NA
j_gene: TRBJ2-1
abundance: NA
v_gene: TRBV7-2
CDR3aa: CASSSLYNEQFF
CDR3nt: TGTGCCAGCAGCTCCCTTTACAATGAGCAGTTCTTC

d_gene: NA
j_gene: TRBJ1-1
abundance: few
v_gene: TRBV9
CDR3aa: CASSVVGGKGTEAFF
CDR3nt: TGTGCCAGCAGCGTAGTAGGAGGGAAAGGCACTGAAGCTTTCTTT

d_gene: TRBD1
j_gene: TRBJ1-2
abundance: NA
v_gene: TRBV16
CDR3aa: CASSQWKRGGNYGYTF
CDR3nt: TGTGCCAGCAGCCAATGGAAGAGAGGGGGCAACTATGGCTACACCTTC

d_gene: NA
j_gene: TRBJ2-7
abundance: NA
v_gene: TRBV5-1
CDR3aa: CASSPDQTYEQYF
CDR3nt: TGCGCCAGCAGCCCGGACCAGACCTACGAGCAGTACTTC

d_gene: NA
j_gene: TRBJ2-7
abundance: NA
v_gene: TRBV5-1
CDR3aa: CASSGKGEQYF
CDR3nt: TGCGCCAGCAGCGGGAAGGGCGAGCAGTACTTC

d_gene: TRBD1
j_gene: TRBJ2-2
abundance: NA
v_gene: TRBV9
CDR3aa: CASSEWTGRTGELFF
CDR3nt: TGTGCCAGCAGCGAGTGGACAGGCCGCACCGGGGAGCTGTTTTTT

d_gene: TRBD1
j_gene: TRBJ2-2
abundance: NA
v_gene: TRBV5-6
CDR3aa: CASSGGAGTGELFF
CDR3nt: TGTGCCAGCTCAGGGGGCGCGGGCACCGGGGAGCTGTTTTTT

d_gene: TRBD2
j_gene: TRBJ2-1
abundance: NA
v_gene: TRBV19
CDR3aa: CASSIRVSGSFAEQFF
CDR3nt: TGTGCCAGTAGTATCCGGGTTAGCGGGAGTTTCGCTGAGCAGTTCTTC

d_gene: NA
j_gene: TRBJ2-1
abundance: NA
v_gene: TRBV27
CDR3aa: CASAPKVSYNEQFF
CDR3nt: TGTGCCAGCGCCCCCAAAGTCTCATACAATGAGCAGTTCTTC

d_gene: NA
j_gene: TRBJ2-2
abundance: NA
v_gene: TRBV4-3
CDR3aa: CASRQTRVGQNGELFF
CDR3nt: TGCGCCAGCAGACAAACGAGGGTCGGTCAGAACGGGGAGCTGTTTTTT

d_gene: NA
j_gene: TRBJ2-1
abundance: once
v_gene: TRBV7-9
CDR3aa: CASSFEMLRDGQFF
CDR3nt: TGTGCCAGCAGCTTTGAAATGTTGCGGGACGGCCAGTTCTTC

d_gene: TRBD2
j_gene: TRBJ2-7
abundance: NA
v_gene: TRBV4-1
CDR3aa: CASSPRAGAYEQYF
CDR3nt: TGCGCCAGCAGCCCCCGAGCGGGGGCCTACGAGCAGTACTTC

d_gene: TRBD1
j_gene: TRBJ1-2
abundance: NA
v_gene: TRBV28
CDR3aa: CASSSGQENYLNYGYTF
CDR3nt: TGTGCCAGCAGTTCCGGACAGGAAAACTATCTTAACTATGGCTACACCTTC

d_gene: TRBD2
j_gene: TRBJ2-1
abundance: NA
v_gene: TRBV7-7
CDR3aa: CASSPRTSGKGSEQFF
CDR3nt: TGTGCCAGCAGCCCCCGGACTAGCGGGAAAGGCAGTGAGCAGTTCTTC

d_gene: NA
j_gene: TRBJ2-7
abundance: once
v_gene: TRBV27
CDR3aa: CASSSNLYEQYF
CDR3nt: TGTGCCAGCAGTTCAAACCTCTACGAGCAGTACTTC

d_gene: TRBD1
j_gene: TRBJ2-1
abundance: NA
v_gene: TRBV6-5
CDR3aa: CASSYSGQGRNEQFF
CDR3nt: TGTGCCAGCAGTTACTCGGGACAGGGGAGAAATGAGCAGTTCTTC

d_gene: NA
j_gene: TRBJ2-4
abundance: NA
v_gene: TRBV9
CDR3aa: CASSAGPRDTRIQYF
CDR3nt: TGTGCCAGCAGCGCGGGACCCCGGGACACTAGAATTCAGTACTTC

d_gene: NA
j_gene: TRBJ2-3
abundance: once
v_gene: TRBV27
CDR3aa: CASSFGLAPTDTQYF
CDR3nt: TGTGCCAGCAGCTTCGGACTTGCACCCACAGATACGCAGTATTTT

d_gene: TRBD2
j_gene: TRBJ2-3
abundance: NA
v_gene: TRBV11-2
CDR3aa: CASSSMGTSGRVGADTQYF
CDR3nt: TGTGCCAGCAGCTCAATGGGGACTAGCGGGAGGGTTGGCGCAGATACGCAGTATTTT

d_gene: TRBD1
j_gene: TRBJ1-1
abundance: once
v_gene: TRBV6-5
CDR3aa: CASSGTGGNTEAFF
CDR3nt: TGTGCCAGCAGTGGGACAGGCGGAAACACTGAAGCTTTCTTT

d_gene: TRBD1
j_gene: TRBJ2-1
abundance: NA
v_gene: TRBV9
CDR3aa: CASSVTGQEHNEQFF
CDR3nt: TGTGCCAGCAGCGTGACGGGACAGGAGCACAATGAGCAGTTCTTC

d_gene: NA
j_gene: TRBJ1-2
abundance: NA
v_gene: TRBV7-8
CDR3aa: CASSGGEGARGYTF
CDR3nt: TGTGCCAGCAGCGGGGGAGAGGGCGCGAGGGGCTACACCTTC

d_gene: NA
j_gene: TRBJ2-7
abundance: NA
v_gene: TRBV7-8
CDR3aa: CASSLALLYEQYF
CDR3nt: TGTGCCAGCAGCTTAGCCCTACTGTACGAGCAGTACTTC

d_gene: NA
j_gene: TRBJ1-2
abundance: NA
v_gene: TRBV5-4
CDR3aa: CASSLGGWHTF
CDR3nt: TGTGCCAGCAGCTTGGGCGGTTGGCACACCTTC

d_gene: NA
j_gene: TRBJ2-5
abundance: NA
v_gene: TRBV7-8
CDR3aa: CASSRQLRETQYF
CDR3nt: TGTGCCAGCAGTCGACAGTTAAGAGAGACCCAGTACTTC

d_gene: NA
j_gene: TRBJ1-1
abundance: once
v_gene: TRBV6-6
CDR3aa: CASSYTGTNTEAFF
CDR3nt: TGTGCCAGCAGTTACACAGGAACGAACACTGAAGCTTTCTTT

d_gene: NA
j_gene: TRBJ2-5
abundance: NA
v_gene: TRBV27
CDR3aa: CASSWGAGTKETQYF
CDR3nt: TGTGCCAGCAGTTGGGGGGCAGGAACGAAAGAGACCCAGTACTTC

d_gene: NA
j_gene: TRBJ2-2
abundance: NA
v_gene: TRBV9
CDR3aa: CASSVAGHGELFF
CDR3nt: TGTGCCAGCAGCGTAGCAGGGCACGGGGAGCTGTTTTTT

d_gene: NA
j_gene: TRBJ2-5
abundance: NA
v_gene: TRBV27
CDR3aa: CASSLTDSQETQYF
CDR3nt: TGTGCCAGCAGCCTAACTGACAGTCAAGAGACCCAGTACTTC

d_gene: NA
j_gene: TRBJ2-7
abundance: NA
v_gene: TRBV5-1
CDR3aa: CASSLSGSHYEQYF
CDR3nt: TGCGCCAGCAGCTTGTCGGGCAGCCACTACGAGCAGTACTTC

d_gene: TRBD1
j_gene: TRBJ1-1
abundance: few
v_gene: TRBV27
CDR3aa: CASSFLGTATEAFF
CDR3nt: TGTGCCAGCAGTTTTCTAGGGACAGCCACTGAAGCTTTCTTT

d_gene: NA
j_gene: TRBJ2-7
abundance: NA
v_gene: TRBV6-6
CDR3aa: CASSYSFEGDAYEQYF
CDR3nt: TGTGCCAGCAGTTACTCTTTTGAGGGGGATGCCTACGAGCAGTACTTC

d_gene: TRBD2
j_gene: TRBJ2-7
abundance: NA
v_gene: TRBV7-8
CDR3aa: CASSLEGGSLSYEQYF
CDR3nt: TGTGCCAGCAGCTTAGAAGGCGGGAGTCTCTCCTACGAGCAGTACTTC

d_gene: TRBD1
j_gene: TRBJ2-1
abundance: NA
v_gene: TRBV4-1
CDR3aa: CASSQFPRRGLTYNEQFF
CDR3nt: TGCGCCAGCAGCCAATTCCCCCGCAGGGGGCTGACCTACAATGAGCAGTTCTTC

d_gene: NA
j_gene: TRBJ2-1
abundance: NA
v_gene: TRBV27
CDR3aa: CASSLESGWNEQFF
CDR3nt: TGTGCCAGCAGTTTAGAAAGTGGTTGGAATGAGCAGTTCTTC

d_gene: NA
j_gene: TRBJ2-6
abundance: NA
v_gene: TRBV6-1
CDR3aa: CASSDSGANVLTF
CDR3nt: TGTGCCAGCAGTGACTCTGGGGCCAACGTCCTGACTTTC

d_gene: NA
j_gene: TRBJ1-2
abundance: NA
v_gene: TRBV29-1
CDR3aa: CSVVIEGGIGYTF
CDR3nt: TGCAGCGTTGTCATAGAGGGGGGAATTGGCTACACCTTC

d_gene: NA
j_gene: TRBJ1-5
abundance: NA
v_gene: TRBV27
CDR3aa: CASSLSFGELNQPQHF
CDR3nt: TGTGCCAGCAGTTTATCGTTCGGGGAACTCAATCAGCCCCAGCATTTT

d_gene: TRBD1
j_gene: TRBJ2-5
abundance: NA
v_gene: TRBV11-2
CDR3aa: CASSLFSWGAGGLETQYF
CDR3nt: TGTGCCAGCAGCTTGTTTTCATGGGGGGCAGGGGGCTTAGAGACCCAGTACTTC

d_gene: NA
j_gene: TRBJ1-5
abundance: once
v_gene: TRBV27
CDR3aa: CASSPDRSNQPQHF
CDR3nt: TGTGCCAGCAGCCCCGACAGGAGCAATCAGCCCCAGCATTTT

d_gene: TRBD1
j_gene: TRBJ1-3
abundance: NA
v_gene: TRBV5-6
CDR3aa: CASSRPGDREYF
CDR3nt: TGTGCCAGCAGTCGCCCCGGGGACAGGGAATATTTT

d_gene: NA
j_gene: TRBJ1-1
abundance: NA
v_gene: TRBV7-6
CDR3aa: CASSPGTGGNTEAFF
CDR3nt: TGTGCCAGCAGCCCCGGGACTGGCGGGAACACTGAAGCTTTCTTT